The 25 T cell receptor beta chains below come from one sample, sequenced in a study of OX40 agonist ivuxolimab in advanced cancers. Using immunoSEQ multiplex PCR, the repertoire was profiled, and TCRdb retains in-frame clones only, with some absent. The sample shows roughly 58,000 clones, roughly 85% of them seen only once. Material: CD4+ or CD8+ T cells sorted from blood, obtained in a trial of the OX40 agonist ivuxolimab. These receptors were taken from an adult with an advanced solid tumor such as melanoma, head and neck, liver or kidney cancer.

The chain combines TRBV2 with TRBJ2-1; 7 bases align to TRBD2. With V trimmed by 5 bases and J by 6 bases, 7 bases remained unmatched. The CDR3 has 14 amino acids. CDR1 is SNHLY and CDR2 is FYNNEI in the germline V gene. The CDR3 here is CASSPGGSVNEQFF. The CDR3 coding sequence is TGTGCCAGCAGTCCGGGCGGGAGTGTCAATGAGCAGTTCTTC.

This chain connects TRBV18 to TRBJ1-1, with 9 bases lining up with TRBD1. The CDR3 runs to 14 residues. Germline CDR1 is KGHSH and CDR2 is LQKENI. The V segment lost 2 bases and the J segment 10 bases; nucleotides outside the gene matches: 8. DNA of the CDR3: TGTGCCAGCTCACCAATTACAGGGGGCGAGGGAGCTTTCTTT. Amino acid sequence: CASSPITGGEGAFF.

The chain links TRBV19 to TRBJ1-5; D is unclear. Per germline, CDR1 LNHDA and CDR2 SQIVND (reference sequence). Trimming took 9 bases from V and 2 from J, leaving 14 bases between them. This CDR3 is 14 amino acids long. As DNA, the CDR3 is TGTGCCAGCACGTTCAGTGTGGGCAATCAGCCCCAGCATTTT. Translated: CASTFSVGNQPQHF.

The CDR3, as DNA: TGTGCCAGCAGATGGGCTAGCGGGGGGACGGAGTACTTC. This encodes CASRWASGGTEYF. V and J are TRBV27 and TRBJ2-7, with 11 bases that match TRBD2. V was clipped by 6 bases and J by 11 bases; unmatched bases: 9. This CDR3 is 13 amino acids long. In germline, CDR1 is MNHEY, CDR2 SMNVEV (reference sequence).

J is TRBJ1-4 and V is TRBV28; the D gene is possibly TRBD1 (6 bases). V was clipped by 1 base and J by 5 bases, with 11 bases between them. The CDR3 totals 15 residues. The V gene's germline CDR1 is MDHEN and CDR2 SYDVKM. This CDR3 is CASSLLSGGNEKLFF. In DNA, the CDR3 is TGTGCCAGCAGTTTATTGTCCGGGGGCAATGAAAAACTGTTTTTT.

The V call is TRBV9, the J call TRBJ2-2; D is possibly TRBD2 (5 bases). This CDR3 is built from 13 residues. With 4 bases removed from V and 7 bases from J, the gap between germline ends came to 11 bases. CDR1 and CDR2 (germline): SGDLS, YYNGEE. The CDR3 DNA follows: TGTGCCAGCAGCCTCCCTGAGGGCGGGGAGCTGTTTTTT. This encodes CASSLPEGGELFF. Based on the CDR3 plus reference TRBV9 and TRBJ2-2, the full variable domain is DSGVTQTPKHLITATGQRVTLRCSPRSGDLSVYWYQQSLDQGLQFLIQYYNGEERAKGNILERFSAQQFPDLHSELNLSSLELGDSALYFCASSLPEGGELFFGEGSRLTVL.

The rearrangement links TRBV5-6 to TRBJ1-2; the D gene is possibly TRBD1 (5 bases). V was pared by 3 bases and J by 7 bases, with 10 bases between. The CDR3 sequence is 12 residues long. Germline CDR1 is SGHDT and CDR2 is YYEEEE. The CDR3 nucleotides read TGTGCCAGCAGCTCCAGGGTCGGTGGCTACACCTTC. Protein: CASSSRVGGYTF.

J is TRBJ1-2 and V is TRBV15, with TRBD1 matching over 8 bases. In germline, CDR1 is LNHNV, CDR2 YYDKDF (reference sequence). Germline trimming cut 3 bases from V and 4 bases from J; bases unmatched to any gene: 7. The CDR3 is 15 residues long. CDR3 loop: CATSSHTTGAYGYTF. The CDR3 DNA sequence: TGTGCCACCAGCAGCCACACGACAGGGGCCTATGGCTACACCTTC. Full variable domain (missing parts from reference TRBV15 and TRBJ1-2): DAMVIQNPRYQVTQFGKPVTLSCSQTLNHNVMYWYQQKSSQAPKLLFHYYDKDFNNEADTPDNFQSRRPNTSFCFLDIRSPGLGDTAMYLCATSSHTTGAYGYTFGSGTRLTVV.

The chain uses TRBV28 and TRBJ2-7, with 9 positions matching TRBD1. This CDR3 has 16 amino acids. The V and J ends lost 6 bases and 0 bases, in that order; junction bases with no gene match: 9. CDR1 MDHEN and CDR2 SYDVKM come from the germline V gene. The CDR3, as DNA: TGTGCCAGCAGAGGGACCGGGACAGGGAGCTCCTACGAGCAGTACTTC. Amino acids: CASRGTGTGSSYEQYF.

The chain links TRBV27 to TRBJ2-7; TRBD1 agrees at 9 bases. The junction had 3 bases not matched to a gene; V was cut back by 6 bases and J by 6 bases. Germline-derived CDR1 and CDR2 are MNHEY and SMNVEV (reference sequence). The CDR3 consists of 12 residues. The CDR3: CASRDRGGEQYF. For the CDR3, the DNA is TGTGCCAGCAGGGACAGGGGAGGCGAGCAGTACTTC.

The CDR3 DNA reads TGCGCCAGCAGCTTGATGGGGGGCGGGTACAATGAGCAGTTCTTC. Amino acids: CASSLMGGGYNEQFF. The chain joins TRBV5-1 to TRBJ2-1; D could derive from TRBD1 or TRBD2 (6 bases each). V lost 1 base and J lost 4, with 12 bases in between. Germline CDR1 and CDR2: SGHRS and YFSETQ. The CDR3 is 15 residues long.

This clone has more than one count but fewer than ten. This chain connects TRBV2 to TRBJ2-5; D is possibly TRBD1 (6 bases). This CDR3 is built from 12 residues. V was cut by 7 bases and J by 4 bases, with 10 bases left in between. CDR1 is SNHLY, CDR2 FYNNEI, per germline. The CDR3 DNA is TGTGCCAGCATCAGGGGTGGAGAGACCCAGTACTTC. Translated, it gives CASIRGGETQYF. The variable domain in full, with the rest retrieved from reference TRBV2 and TRBJ2-5, is EPEVTQTPSHQVTQMGQEVILRCVPISNHLYFYWYRQILGQKVEFLVSFYNNEISEKSEIFDDQFSVERPDGSNFTLKIRSTKLEDSAMYFCASIRGGETQYFGPGTRLLVL.

The chain has TRBV5-1 and TRBJ1-2; TRBD1 matches 11 bases. V shed 4 bases and J 7 bases; nucleotides not matched to a gene: 6. Germline V gene lookup returns CDR1 SGHRS and CDR2 YFSETQ. The CDR3 length is 14 residues. As DNA, the CDR3 is TGCGCCAGCAGCCCCGGACAGGGGGCAACTGGCTACACCTTC. Translating it yields CASSPGQGATGYTF.

This clone was seen once. This sequence joins TRBV5-1 and TRBJ2-1; 9 bases map to TRBD2. This CDR3 spans 16 amino acids. Germline V CDR1 and CDR2: SGHRS, YFSETQ. J lost 6 bases, V lost 4 bases, and 11 bases had no gene match. CDR3 loop: CASSALGSGGINEQFF. The CDR3 DNA follows: TGCGCCAGCAGCGCTCTTGGGAGCGGGGGGATCAATGAGCAGTTCTTC.

This clone appeared once. J is TRBJ2-7 and V is TRBV19; 9 bases are a match to TRBD2. CDR3 length: 14 residues. Per the germline V gene, CDR1 is LNHDA and CDR2 is SQIVND (reference sequence). V was clipped by 6 bases and J by 4 bases; unmatched bases: 7. The CDR3 DNA follows: TGTGCCAGTAGCTCCGGGACTAGCATGTACGAGCAGTACTTC. Its translation is CASSSGTSMYEQYF.

The chain combines TRBV30 with TRBJ1-1, with D possibly being TRBD1 (6 bases). V lost 0 bases and J lost 5, with 10 bases in between. The germline V gene has CDR1 GTSNPN and CDR2 SVGIG (reference sequence). The CDR3 has 13 amino acids. The CDR3 DNA sequence: TGTGCCTGGAGTGTGCACCAGGGGACTGAAGCTTTCTTT. It is translated as CAWSVHQGTEAFF.

This clone was picked up one time. This chain links TRBV6-5 with TRBJ1-2; the D gene is possibly TRBD1 (5 bases). V shed 4 bases and J shed 0 bases, with 9 bases lying between them. The CDR3 extends over 14 amino acids. The V gene's germline CDR1 is MNHEY and CDR2 SVGAGI. Written as DNA, the CDR3 is TGTGCCAGCAGTTCTCCGACAGCTAACTATGGCTACACCTTC. Translation gives CASSSPTANYGYTF.

CDR3: CASSFRYIHTDTQYF. CDR3 sequence (DNA): TGTGCCAGCTCATTCCGCTACATTCACACAGATACGCAGTATTTT. V and J are TRBV18 and TRBJ2-3; unclear D gene. The CDR3 is 15 amino acids. Trimming removed 5 bases from V and 2 bases from J, with 14 bases in between. CDR1 is KGHSH and CDR2 is LQKENI in the germline V gene.

The V call is TRBV7-9, the J call TRBJ1-1; 8 nucleotides line up with TRBD1. The germline CDR1 and CDR2 sequences are SEHNR and FQNEAQ (reference sequence). The CDR3 consists of 13 residues. V gave up 1 base and J gave up 8 bases; unmatched junction bases: 3. CDR3 sequence (DNA): TGTGCCAGCAGCTTAGATTGGACAGGGGAAGCTTTCTTT. Residues: CASSLDWTGEAFF.

There are a few counts of this clone. The CDR3 sequence: CASSDRVVADTQYF. The CDR3 DNA is TGTGCCAGCAGCGACAGGGTAGTCGCAGATACGCAGTATTTT. The rearrangement links TRBV6-5 to TRBJ2-3, with TRBD1 identical over 7 bases. V dropped 6 bases and J dropped 4; count of bases not matched to a gene: 7. Germline V gene lookup returns CDR1 MNHEY and CDR2 SVGAGI. The length of the CDR3 is 14 residues.

CDR3 region: CASSGPSPNTEAFF. The CDR3 DNA reads as TGTGCCAGCAGCGGGCCTAGCCCGAACACTGAAGCTTTCTTT. The chain uses TRBV7-9 and TRBJ1-1; no clear D. Germline CDR1 is SEHNR and CDR2 is FQNEAQ (reference sequence). The ends were cut back, 5 bases at V and 1 base at J, with 11 bases in the middle. The CDR3 has 14 residues.

The V gene is TRBV15, the J gene TRBJ1-3; D unresolved. V lost 0 bases and J 1 base, leaving 7 bases between the germline ends. The CDR3 runs to 15 residues. Germline loops: CDR1 LNHNV, CDR2 YYDKDF (reference sequence). The CDR3, as DNA: TGTGCCACCAGCAGAGATTCGGGGTCTGGAAACACCATATATTTT. It codes for CATSRDSGSGNTIYF.

This clone showed up just a few times. The rearrangement joins TRBV2 to TRBJ2-5; D gene unclear. Germline V gives CDR1 SNHLY, CDR2 FYNNEI. V was cut by 4 bases and J by 1 base, with 7 bases left in between. The CDR3 covers 13 residues. The CDR3 DNA sequence: TGTGCCAGCAGTGCACACCGCCAAGAGACCCAGTACTTC. This codes for CASSAHRQETQYF.

The chain employs TRBV7-6 and TRBJ2-1; 9 nucleotides match TRBD1. Germline lookup yields CDR1 SGHVS and CDR2 FNYEAQ. After removal of 4 bases from V and 3 bases from J, the junction contained 4 bases not matched to a gene. There are 15 residues in the CDR3. The DNA of the CDR3 is TGTGCCAGCAGCTCACAGGGGGCCGTCTACAATGAGCAGTTCTTC. As protein: CASSSQGAVYNEQFF.

This rearrangement joins TRBV7-7 to TRBJ2-5, with D possibly being TRBD2 (5 bases). Germline CDR1 reads SSHAT; CDR2 reads FNYEAQ (reference sequence). The CDR3 is 13 residues long. This CDR3 is CASAVSSRETQYF. Written as DNA, the CDR3 is TGTGCTAGCGCGGTCAGTAGCCGAGAGACCCAGTACTTC.